This T cell receptor beta chain was profiled in a study of T cell responses to AZD1222 COVID-19 vaccine. Study summary: Recipients boosted at about 4 weeks or about 12 weeks are pooled. Study-wide results and limits: Along spike, vaccine-associated CD4 TCRs were found throughout, with dominance at 160-218 and 743-854. At baseline, seropositivity was found in only 5 to 7 AZD1222 recipients.

Clones were sequenced by immunoSEQ multiplex PCR, and TCRdb holds only the in-frame ones, with some missing. Of 200,000 or so clones in the sample, 90% to 95% were seen once. About this clone itself: Its specificity is not known.

This TCR came from an adult in good health. The sequencing here drew on peripheral blood, taken on day 0 of AZD1222 vaccination.

This CDR3 is CASSVGGSPGNTIYF. The CDR3 coding sequence is TGTGCCAGCAGCGTAGGAGGCAGCCCTGGAAACACCATATATTTT. The rearrangement joins TRBV9 to TRBJ1-3, with no clear D. Trimming cost V 0 bases and J 2 bases, with 9 bases left between them. CDR3 length: 15 residues. CDR1 SGDLS and CDR2 YYNGEE come from the germline V gene. The full variable domain, its missing parts supplied by reference TRBV9 and TRBJ1-3, is DSGVTQTPKHLITATGQRVTLRCSPRSGDLSVYWYQQSLDQGLQFLIQYYNGEERAKGNILERFSAQQFPDLHSELNLSSLELGDSALYFCASSVGGSPGNTIYFGEGSWLTVV.